The clone carrying this TCR beta chain was counted only a few times. These data come from a study of blood T cell repertoires in COVID-19. Looking at the study overall: Acute and convalescent COVID-19 samples came from the United States, Italy and Spain. PBMCs, B-cell-depleted T cells, or T cells provided the cDNA or gDNA that made up the material.

V lost 5 bases to trimming and J lost 4 bases; unmatched junction nucleotides: 6. The CDR3 totals 15 residues. The germline V gene has CDR1 SNHLY and CDR2 FYNNEI. Authors' analysis steps: The assay estimated nucleated cells by amplifying reference gene primers. Profiled with immunoSEQ multiplex PCR; TCRdb holds only in-frame clones, not every one. D and trimming come from the DNA, and the V and J calls and clone size come from that table. The repertoire consists of 200,000 to 250,000 clones, with under 90% occurring once and the leading ten covering around 6.9%. Sequenced: peripheral blood. The chain joins TRBV2 to TRBJ2-1; TRBD1 agrees at 9 bases. This TCR derives from a man in his sixties who had recovered from COVID-19. The CDR3 nucleotides are TGTGCCAGCAGTCGGGACAGGGAGGATTACAATGAGCAGTTCTTC. It codes for CASSRDREDYNEQFF.